The clone carrying this TCR beta chain occurred once. This CDR3 contains 16 residues. V shed 4 bases and J 2 bases; nucleotides not matched to a gene: 4. CDR1 and CDR2 (germline): KGHDR, SFDVKD. These data belong to a study of blood T cell repertoires in COVID-19. Data came from immunoSEQ multiplex PCR; TCRdb stores just in-frame clones and leaves some out. The profile shows fewer than 250,000 clones, 65% to 90% of them singletons. The origin of this receptor is a woman between 40 and 55 years old with acute COVID-19. J is TRBJ2-1 and V is TRBV24-1; 10 bases agree with TRBD2. Sequences were obtained from PBMCs or T cells enriched from blood (not recorded which). CDR3 residues: CATSDGAGGPYNEQFF. DNA of the CDR3: TGTGCCACCAGTGACGGAGCGGGAGGGCCCTACAATGAGCAGTTCTTC.